The rows below give T cell receptor beta chains drawn from one sample of a study of T cell changes during pregnancy in multiple sclerosis. Sequencing was performed with immunoSEQ multiplex PCR; in TCRdb, only in-frame clones are kept and a portion is missing. There are about 25,000 clones in the sample; around 86% occur only once, and 13% lies in the top ten. The source material was CD8+ T cells from peripheral blood mononuclear cells, sampled in the first trimester of pregnancy. Receptor source: a female donor in good health, enrolled as a control in a pregnancy study. CDR3s include the opening cysteine and the closing phenylalanine or tryptophan. A D gene is named only where the DNA matches it firmly. Rows give clone size only sometimes, using once, few, many, or a class for an expanded clone.

>TRBJ1-1|TRBV5-4|once|TRBD1
TGTGCCAGCAGCCCTCGGACAGGGGGCGCCCCTGAAGCTTTCTTT
CASSPRTGGAPEAFF
>TRBJ1-1|TRBV7-9|.|.
TGTGCCAGCAGCCGGGGGGAAACAGAAGCTTTCTTT
CASSRGETEAFF
>TRBJ2-7|TRBV5-1|.|TRBD1
TGCGCCAGCAGCCCGACCGGGACAGGGGGCCCCTACGAGCAGTACTTC
CASSPTGTGGPYEQYF
>TRBJ2-7|TRBV29-1|.|TRBD1
TGCTCGACAGGGACCTCCTACGAGCAGTACTTC
CSTGTSYEQYF
>TRBJ2-7|TRBV19|.|.
TGTGCCAGTAGTTCACGACAGACCTACGAGCAGTACTTC
CASSSRQTYEQYF
>TRBJ2-7|TRBV27|.|TRBD1
TGTGCCAGCAGTTTATTTGGGACAGGGGCTGGGGAGCAGTACTTC
CASSLFGTGAGEQYF
>TRBJ2-7|TRBV7-8|.|TRBD1
TGTGCCAGCAGCTTAGGCAGGGGGATTTACGAGCAGTACTTC
CASSLGRGIYEQYF
>TRBJ2-7|TRBV9|once|TRBD2
TGTGCCAGCAGCTGGACTAGCGGGAGCGAGCAGTACTTC
CASSWTSGSEQYF
>TRBJ1-4|TRBV13|.|TRBD1
TGTGCCAGCAGCCTGTCGAGGGGGCCAGGGTATGAAAAACTGTTTTTT
CASSLSRGPGYEKLFF
>TRBJ2-2|TRBV9|once|TRBD2
TGTGCCAGCAGCGTAGGCGGGGACGGGAGGAAATGGAGGGAGCTGTTTTTT
CASSVGGDGRKWRELFF
>TRBJ1-2|TRBV11-2|.|TRBD1
TGTGCCAGCAGCTTCACAGGGGGCAACTATGGCTACACCTTC
CASSFTGGNYGYTF
>TRBJ2-5|TRBV5-4|.|TRBD1
TGTGCCAGCAGCTTGTGGGGACAGGGGGCTTCAGAGACCCAGTACTTC
CASSLWGQGASETQYF
>TRBJ2-6|TRBV13|.|.
TGTGCCAGCAGCTCAACGTCGGTGGGCCCCTCTGGGGCCAACGTCCTGACTTTC
CASSSTSVGPSGANVLTF
>TRBJ2-5|TRBV14|.|.
TGTGCCAGCAGCCCCACTAGTCCGGCGGAGACCCAGTACTTC
CASSPTSPAETQYF
>TRBJ2-7|TRBV5-6|.|TRBD1
TGTGCCAGCAGCTTGGTTGACAGGGTCTACGAGCAGTACTTC
CASSLVDRVYEQYF
>TRBJ2-1|TRBV12-5|.|.
TGTGCTAGCCAGGCAGGGGTTGGGAATGAGCAGTTCTTC
CASQAGVGNEQFF
>TRBJ2-1|TRBV19|.|.
TGTGCCAGTAGTATCCGAGCCTACAATGAGCAGTTCTTC
CASSIRAYNEQFF
>TRBJ1-6|TRBV6-5|.|TRBD1
TGTGCCAGCAGTATCGGGACAGTGTTTTCACCCCTCCACTTT
CASSIGTVFSPLHF
>TRBJ1-1|TRBV29-1|.|TRBD1
TGCAGCGCCAGACAGGGGACGACTGAAGCTTTCTTT
CSARQGTTEAFF
>TRBJ2-7|TRBV13|.|.
TGTGCCAGCAGCTTCTCCGGGACACTCTACGAGCAGTACTTC
CASSFSGTLYEQYF
>TRBJ2-3|TRBV11-2|few|TRBD2
TGTGCCAGCAGCTTAGGACCGATTGGGGGAGGGCCCTTAGATACGCAGTATTTT
CASSLGPIGGGPLDTQYF
>TRBJ2-7|TRBV7-8|.|.
TGTGCCAGCAGCTTTTTTGGCACCTACGAGCAGTACTTC
CASSFFGTYEQYF
>TRBJ1-2|TRBV4-3|.|.
TGCGCCAGCAGACGAGGACAGCTCTCACGAGATGGCTACACCTTC
CASRRGQLSRDGYTF
>TRBJ2-2|TRBV20-1|.|.
TGCAGTGCTAGGGAGTACGGGGAGCTGTTTTTT
CSAREYGELFF
>TRBJ2-3|TRBV4-3|.|TRBD1
TGCGCCAGCTCACGGACAGGGGAAGCGGCAGATACGCAGTATTTT
CASSRTGEAADTQYF
>TRBJ2-3|TRBV10-1|.|TRBD1
TGCGCCAGCAGTGAAGAGGACAGGGGACGGACCACAGATACGCAGTATTTT
CASSEEDRGRTTDTQYF
>TRBJ2-3|TRBV29-1|.|TRBD2
TGCAGCGTTGGGTCCCGGGAGGCAAGCACAGATACGCAGTATTTT
CSVGSREASTDTQYF
>TRBJ2-3|TRBV19|.|.
TGTGCCAGTAGTAATCCAACAGATACGCAGTATTTT
CASSNPTDTQYF
>TRBJ2-7|TRBV7-8|once|.
TGTGCCAGCAGCTACAGGGTAGGAGTTGGCTACGAGCAGTACTTC
CASSYRVGVGYEQYF
>TRBJ1-5|TRBV28|once|.
TGTGCCAGCAGTTCCCGGGGATTAGGCAATCAGCCCCAGCATTTT
CASSSRGLGNQPQHF
>TRBJ2-5|TRBV18|.|TRBD2
TGTGCCAGCTCACCGACCGGGACTAGCGGGTATTTTCAAGAGACCCAGTACTTC
CASSPTGTSGYFQETQYF
>TRBJ2-5|TRBV7-3|.|.
TGTGCCAGCAGCGTCCTTTACAGCCAGGTTGCGACCCAGTACTTC
CASSVLYSQVATQYF
>TRBJ2-7|TRBV4-3|once|TRBD1
TGCGCCAGCAGCCGAGAGGTGGGACAGGGAGGAAACGAGCAGTACTTC
CASSREVGQGGNEQYF
>TRBJ1-1|TRBV5-4|.|.
TGTGCCAGCAGCCGACAGGAGACGAACACTGAAGCTTTCTTT
CASSRQETNTEAFF
>TRBJ2-7|TRBV27|.|TRBD2
TGTGCCAGCAGTCTGGGAGCGGGAGTACGCGAGCAGTACTTC
CASSLGAGVREQYF
>TRBJ2-1|TRBV27|.|.
TGTGCCAGCAGTTTAGAGGGTTTTCATGAGCAGTTCTTC
CASSLEGFHEQFF
>TRBJ2-3|TRBV9|.|.
TGTGCCAGCAGCGTAGGTCGAGGGTTTCCAGATACGCAGTATTTT
CASSVGRGFPDTQYF
>TRBJ2-7|TRBV4-3|.|.
TGCGCCAGCAGCCCGTATCGGTACCGCTCCTACGAGCAGTACTTC
CASSPYRYRSYEQYF
>TRBJ2-3|TRBV28|.|.
TGTGCCAGCAGTTCCCCCCAATCTACCCCTGATACGCAGTATTTT
CASSSPQSTPDTQYF
>TRBJ1-2|TRBV19|.|.
TGTGCCAGTAGTTTTGCGCAGGGATCGTTTGGCTACACCTTC
CASSFAQGSFGYTF
>TRBJ1-1|TRBV6-1|few|TRBD1
TGTGCCAGCAGTGAGGGACAGGGGAACACTGAAGCTTTCTTT
CASSEGQGNTEAFF
>TRBJ2-1|TRBV5-1|.|TRBD2
TGCGCCAGCAGCTTGGGACTAGCGGGGGTTTACAATGAGCAGTTCTTC
CASSLGLAGVYNEQFF
>TRBJ1-1|TRBV6-6|.|TRBD1
TGTGCCACCGAGGCGTCCAGGACAGGGAAGAGGGAAGCTTTCTTT
CATEASRTGKREAFF
>TRBJ2-1|TRBV6-1|.|.
TGTGCCAGCAGTGTTCGAGGGCAGACCAACAATGAGCAGTTCTTC
CASSVRGQTNNEQFF
>TRBJ2-1|TRBV19|.|.
TGTGCCAGTAGTATAAATAGCGGCTCCTACAATGAGCAGTTCTTC
CASSINSGSYNEQFF
>TRBJ1-5|TRBV28|once|TRBD1
TGTGCCAGCCGGGACAGAAGCAATCAGCCCCAGCATTTT
CASRDRSNQPQHF
>TRBJ2-1|TRBV5-1|few|TRBD2
TGCGCCAGCAGCCCAAGGGACTATAACAATGAGCAGTTCTTC
CASSPRDYNNEQFF
>TRBJ1-1|TRBV6-5|.|TRBD1
TGTGCCAGCAGTCACCGGGACAGGAACACTGAAGCTTTCTTT
CASSHRDRNTEAFF